This T cell receptor (beta chain) originates from a study of cytomegalovirus exposure and HLA in healthy donors. Overall study: From about 200 million T cells, an earlier analysis saw approximately 110 million unique TCR beta sequences.

PCR was performed using 60 Vbeta and 13 Jbeta primers. TCRdb keeps only in-frame clones here, not all; method: immunoSEQ multiplex PCR. The data show around 150,000 clones, approximately 85% seen once. Healthy bone marrow donors formed the donor group. The CDR3 is 14 residues long. V gave up 2 bases and J gave up 1 base, with 8 bases separating them. Germline-derived CDR1 and CDR2 are MNHEY and SVGAGI. V and J are TRBV6-5 and TRBJ1-2; D is unresolved. The receptor comes from a man aged 18 to 30 in good health and CMV-seropositive. Sample: PBMCs. CDR3 sequence reads: CASSYPGDNYGYTF. CDR3 DNA: TGTGCCAGCAGTTACCCGGGTGATAACTATGGCTACACCTTC.